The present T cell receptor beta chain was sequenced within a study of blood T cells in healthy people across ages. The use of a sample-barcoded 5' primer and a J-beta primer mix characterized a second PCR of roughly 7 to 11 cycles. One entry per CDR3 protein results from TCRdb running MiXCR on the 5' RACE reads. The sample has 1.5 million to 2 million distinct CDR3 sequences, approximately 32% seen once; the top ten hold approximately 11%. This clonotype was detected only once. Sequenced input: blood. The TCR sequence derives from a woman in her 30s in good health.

CDR3 sequence reads: CASSVGSGGIRQETQYF. CDR3 sequence (DNA): TGTGCCAGCAGCGTAGGAAGCGGAGGGATTCGGCAAGAGACCCAGTACTTC. The chain carries TRBV9 and TRBJ2-5, with D perhaps TRBD2 (6 bases). Per germline, CDR1 SGDLS and CDR2 YYNGEE. The CDR3 loop spans 17 amino acids. V lost 0 bases to trimming and J lost 2 bases, with 17 bases between them.